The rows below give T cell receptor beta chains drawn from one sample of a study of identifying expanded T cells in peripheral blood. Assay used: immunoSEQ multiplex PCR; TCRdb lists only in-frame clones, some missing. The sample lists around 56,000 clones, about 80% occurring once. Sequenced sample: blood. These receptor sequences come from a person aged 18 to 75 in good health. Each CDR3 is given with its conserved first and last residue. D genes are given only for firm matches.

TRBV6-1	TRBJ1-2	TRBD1	CASRGTGGPGGYTF	TGTGCCAGCAGGGGGACAGGGGGCCCAGGTGGCTACACCTTC
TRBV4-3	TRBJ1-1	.	CASNQDRHNPRAFF	TGCGCCAGCAACCAAGACCGACACAACCCTAGGGCTTTCTTT
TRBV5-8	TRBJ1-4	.	CASSRGPPFTEKLFF	TGTGCCAGCAGCAGGGGCCCGCCATTCACTGAAAAACTGTTTTTT
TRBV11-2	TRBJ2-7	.	CASSLTRTGPLSYEQYF	TGTGCCAGCAGCTTAACGAGGACGGGGCCCCTCTCCTACGAGCAGTACTTC
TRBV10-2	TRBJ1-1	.	CASRAGKTEAFF	TGCGCCAGCAGGGCAGGGAAGACTGAAGCTTTCTTT
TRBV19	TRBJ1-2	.	CASSDQVGYGYTF	TGTGCCAGTAGTGACCAGGTTGGGTATGGCTACACCTTC
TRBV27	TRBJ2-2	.	CASSETLGGELFF	TGTGCCAGCAGTGAGACGCTGGGCGGGGAGCTGTTTTTT
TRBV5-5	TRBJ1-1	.	CASSLPKNTEAFF	TGTGCCAGCAGCTTGCCTAAGAACACTGAAGCTTTCTTT
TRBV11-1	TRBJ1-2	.	CASSLDPGTYGYTF	TGTGCCAGCAGCTTGGATCCAGGGACGTATGGCTACACCTTC
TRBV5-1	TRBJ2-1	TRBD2	CASSLLAGESEQFF	TGCGCCAGCAGTTTACTAGCGGGAGAGAGTGAGCAGTTCTTC
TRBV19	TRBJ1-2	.	CASNLSPSGTGGYTF	TGTGCCAGTAACCTATCGCCCTCGGGAACGGGAGGCTACACCTTC
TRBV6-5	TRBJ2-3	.	CASSYSMSGSLDTQYF	TGTGCCAGCAGTTACTCGATGTCAGGATCCCTAGATACGCAGTATTTT
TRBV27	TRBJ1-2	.	CASSWDGYGYTF	TGTGCCAGCAGTTGGGACGGCTATGGCTACACCTTC
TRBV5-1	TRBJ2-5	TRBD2	CASSLEGLAVNQETQYF	TGCGCCAGCAGCTTGGAGGGACTAGCGGTCAACCAAGAGACCCAGTACTTC